These T cell receptor beta chains were read from a single sample in a study of blood T cell repertoires in COVID-19. TCRdb's copy holds only in-frame clones and misses some; the assay was immunoSEQ multiplex PCR. The sample consists of over 85,000 clones, roughly 88% of them appearing once. The source material was peripheral blood. Source of these receptors: a man aged 55 to 70 with acute or convalescent COVID-19. Both conserved end residues are part of each CDR3. D genes are given only for firm matches. A clone size is listed for some rows: how often the clone was seen (once, few, many), or a class if it is expanded.

CASSRDRADTQYF	TGTGCCAGCTCTCGGGACAGGGCAGATACGCAGTATTTT	TRBV5-6	TRBJ2-3	few	TRBD1
CASSVAGTPNEKLFF	TGTGCCAGCAGCGTAGCAGGGACTCCTAATGAAAAACTGTTTTTT	TRBV9	TRBJ1-4	few	NA
CASSTKSGLSHNEQFF	TGTGCCAGTAGTACAAAATCAGGGCTTTCCCACAATGAGCAGTTCTTC	TRBV19	TRBJ2-1	NA	NA
CASSPELRNTEAFF	TGTGCCAGCAGCCCGGAGCTGCGGAACACTGAAGCTTTCTTT	TRBV5-8	TRBJ1-1	NA	NA
CASSPGTSPTNEKLFF	TGTGCCAGCAGCCCCGGGACTTCTCCAACTAATGAAAAACTGTTTTTT	TRBV5-8	TRBJ1-4	NA	NA
CASSFGLGQPSAYEQYF	TGTGCCAGCAGCTTCGGCCTGGGACAGCCCTCCGCCTACGAGCAGTACTTC	TRBV7-8	TRBJ2-7	NA	TRBD1
CASSLETGLPSYNEQFF	TGCGCCAGCAGCTTGGAGACAGGACTTCCCTCCTACAATGAGCAGTTCTTC	TRBV5-1	TRBJ2-1	NA	NA
CASSFDRGRYQPQHF	TGTGCCAGCAGTTTTGACAGGGGCCGATATCAGCCCCAGCATTTT	TRBV28	TRBJ1-5	NA	TRBD1
CASSHGRTGNQPQHF	TGTGCCAGTAGTCACGGGAGGACAGGGAATCAGCCCCAGCATTTT	TRBV19	TRBJ1-5	NA	TRBD1
CASSPTGDRTEAFF	TGTGCCAGCAGCCCGACGGGGGATAGGACTGAAGCTTTCTTT	TRBV7-3	TRBJ1-1	NA	NA
CASSQGGASYGYIF	TGTGCCAGCAGTCAAGGGGGGGCCAGCTATGGCTACATCTTC	TRBV28	TRBJ1-2	NA	NA
CASSPLGLALRGKQYF	TGTGCCAGCTCACCACTTGGGCTAGCTTTGCGTGGGAAGCAGTACTTC	TRBV18	TRBJ2-7	NA	NA
CASSSQGEPQHF	TGTGCCAGCAGCTCACAGGGGGAGCCCCAGCATTTT	TRBV5-4	TRBJ1-5	once	TRBD1
CASRQGVNSPLHF	TGTGCCAGTAGACAGGGTGTAAATTCACCCCTCCACTTT	TRBV19	TRBJ1-6	NA	NA
CASSPDRGVYNEQFF	TGTGCCAGCTCCCCTGACAGGGGGGTCTACAATGAGCAGTTCTTC	TRBV18	TRBJ2-1	NA	TRBD1
CASSSDRLSYGYTF	TGTGCCAGCAGTTCCGACAGGCTCTCCTATGGCTACACCTTC	TRBV11-2	TRBJ1-2	NA	NA
CASVLEGLTGSSTEAFF	TGTGCCAGCGTGCTGGAGGGCCTGACAGGGTCTTCCACTGAAGCTTTCTTT	TRBV2	TRBJ1-1	NA	TRBD1
CASSSKETMNTEAFF	TGTGCCAGCAGTTCGAAAGAGACAATGAACACTGAAGCTTTCTTT	TRBV6-5	TRBJ1-1	few	NA
CASSPPGQGAYEQYF	TGTGCCAGCTCACCACCGGGACAGGGGGCCTACGAGCAGTACTTC	TRBV18	TRBJ2-7	once	TRBD1
CASSLGLSGTEAFF	TGTGCCAGCAGCTTAGGACTGTCGGGGACTGAAGCTTTCTTT	TRBV7-2	TRBJ1-1	NA	NA
CASGWTERETQYF	TGTGCCAGCGGCTGGACAGAAAGGGAGACCCAGTACTTC	TRBV25-1	TRBJ2-5	NA	NA
CARQSAGFTGELFF	TGTGCCAGACAATCAGCGGGGTTCACCGGGGAGCTGTTTTTT	TRBV6-5	TRBJ2-2	NA	TRBD2
CASSPGSASGNTIYF	TGTGCCAGCTCACCGGGGAGTGCTTCTGGAAACACCATATATTTT	TRBV18	TRBJ1-3	once	NA
CASSFGGADTQYF	TGTGCCAGCAGCTTTGGGGGCGCAGATACGCAGTATTTT	TRBV7-9	TRBJ2-3	NA	NA
CASSFGAGPSETQYF	TGTGCCAGCAGTTTTGGTGCGGGACCCTCGGAGACCCAGTACTTC	TRBV7-6	TRBJ2-5	NA	NA
CASSPEKYQETQYF	TGTGCCAGCTCACCGGAGAAGTACCAAGAGACCCAGTACTTC	TRBV18	TRBJ2-5	NA	NA
CASSLVGGGQITYEQFF	TGTGCCAGCAGCTTGGTAGGAGGGGGACAGATTACCTATGAGCAGTTCTTC	TRBV7-9	TRBJ2-1	NA	NA
CSVRLTGPNTEAFF	TGCAGCGTTCGGCTGACAGGGCCGAACACTGAAGCTTTCTTT	TRBV29-1	TRBJ1-1	NA	TRBD1
CASSSGQGNNQPQHF	TGTGCCAGCAGTTCGGGACAGGGGAACAATCAGCCCCAGCATTTT	TRBV28	TRBJ1-5	NA	TRBD1
CASSQPTVSYEQYF	TGCGCCAGCAGCCAACCGACAGTCTCCTACGAGCAGTACTTC	TRBV4-1	TRBJ2-7	NA	NA
CASSLGSVGTDTQYF	TGTGCCAGCAGCTTAGGATCGGTGGGCACAGATACGCAGTATTTT	TRBV7-9	TRBJ2-3	once	NA
CASSHSPTNEKLFF	TGTGCCAGCAGCCACTCCCCAACTAATGAAAAACTGTTTTTT	TRBV5-5	TRBJ1-4	NA	NA
CASAHGGSLGTQYF	TGTGCCAGCGCCCACGGGGGTTCTCTGGGGACCCAGTACTTC	TRBV3-1/TRBV3-2	TRBJ2-5	once	NA
CAIRGANSPLHF	TGTGCCATCAGGGGGGCCAATTCACCCCTCCACTTT	TRBV10-3	TRBJ1-6	NA	NA
CASRNSGGFTGELFF	TGTGCCAGCAGGAATTCGGGGGGATTCACCGGGGAGCTGTTTTTT	TRBV3-1/TRBV3-2	TRBJ2-2	NA	TRBD2
CASSQTVSNQPQHF	TGCGCCAGCAGCCAAACAGTTAGCAATCAGCCCCAGCATTTT	TRBV4-3	TRBJ1-5	NA	NA
CASSPVGTGYEQYF	TGTGCCAGCAGCCCCGTCGGGACAGGGTACGAGCAGTACTTC	TRBV11-2	TRBJ2-7	few	TRBD1
CASTLTAGSAHGEKLFF	TGTGCCAGCACCTTAACAGCAGGGTCGGCCCATGGGGAAAAACTGTTTTTT	TRBV28	TRBJ1-4	NA	NA
CASKVAADVSPLHF	TGTGCCAGCAAGGTGGCGGCCGACGTTTCACCCCTCCACTTT	TRBV6-5	TRBJ1-6	NA	NA
CASSSEGNYGYTF	TGCGCCAGCAGCTCGGAGGGGAACTATGGCTACACCTTC	TRBV5-1	TRBJ1-2	NA	NA